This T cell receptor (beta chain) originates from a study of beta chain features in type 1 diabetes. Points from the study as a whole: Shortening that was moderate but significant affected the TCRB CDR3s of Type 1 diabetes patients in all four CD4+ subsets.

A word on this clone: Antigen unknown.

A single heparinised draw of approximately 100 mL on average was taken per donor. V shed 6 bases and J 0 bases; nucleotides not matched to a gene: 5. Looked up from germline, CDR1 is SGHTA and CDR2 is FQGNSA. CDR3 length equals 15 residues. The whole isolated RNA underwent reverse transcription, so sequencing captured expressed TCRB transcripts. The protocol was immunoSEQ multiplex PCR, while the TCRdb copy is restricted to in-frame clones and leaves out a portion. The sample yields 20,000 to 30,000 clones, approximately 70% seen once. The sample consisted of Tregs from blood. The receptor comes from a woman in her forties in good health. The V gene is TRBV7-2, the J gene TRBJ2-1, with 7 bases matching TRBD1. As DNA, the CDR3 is TGTGCCAGCAGGCCGACAGGGAGCTCCTACAATGAGCAGTTCTTC. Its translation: CASRPTGSSYNEQFF.